Following are 20 T cell receptor beta chains from one sample sequenced in a study of technical replicates of blood from several donors (dated by TCRdb to between 2016 and 2019). The library was obtained by the immunoSEQ multiplex PCR assay. The clones in this table, taken by TCRdb from immuneACCESS, are in-frame only. Not every clone is retained; where verified, under half of the shortfall comes from an unresolved V gene, and the cause of the rest is unknown. Across this sample there are 95,000 to 100,000 clones, with 96% seen only once. Roughly 0.21% of the sample rests with the top ten. Sequenced sample: T cells isolated from PBMCs. The receptors here all came from a human donor in good health.

The V gene is TRBV6-1, the J gene TRBJ2-5; maybe TRBD2 (5 bases). The length of the CDR3 is 14 residues. With 7 bases removed from V and 3 bases from J, the gap between germline ends came to 15 bases. Germline lookup yields CDR1 MNHNS and CDR2 SASEGT. CDR3: CASKRSFGKETQYF. The CDR3 bases are TGTGCCAGCAAGCGGAGTTTCGGCAAAGAGACCCAGTACTTC.

Here the CDR3 reads CASSLGRSPGETQYF. The CDR3 DNA reads as TGTGCCAGCAGCTTGGGAAGGAGTCCGGGAGAGACCCAGTACTTC. J is TRBJ2-5 and V is TRBV5-4, with D hard to call. The germline gives CDR1 SGHNT, CDR2 YYREEE (reference sequence). The V gene lost 0 bases and the J gene lost 4 bases, with 13 bases spanning the gap. CDR3 length: 15 residues.

This clone was seen only once. The CDR3 DNA reads TGTGCCAGCAGTTACTCGACTGCAGCTGGAAACACCATATATTTT. It codes for CASSYSTAAGNTIYF. The rearrangement uses TRBV6-5 and TRBJ1-3; D not resolved. This CDR3 region has 15 residues. V lost 0 bases, J lost 2 bases, and 8 bases lay in between. The germline V gene encodes CDR1 MNHEY and CDR2 SVGAGI.

V is TRBV11-2 and J is TRBJ2-3, with D possibly matching TRBD1 (5 bases). CDR3 size: 15 residues. Germline V CDR1 and CDR2: SGHAT, FQNNGV. Between the trimmed V and J ends, which lost 5 bases and 5 bases, there was a span of 17 bases. In DNA form, the CDR3 reads TGTGCCAGCAGCCCGGACACGGAAACGGTAGATACGCAGTATTTT. It is translated as CASSPDTETVDTQYF.

The CDR3 DNA reads TGTGCCAGCAGCGAGAGGGGGCAAGAAGCTTTCTTT. Its translation is CASSERGQEAFF. The gene calls are TRBV11-2 and TRBJ1-1; 7 bases map to TRBD1. CDR3 length equals 12 residues. Looked up from germline, CDR1 is SGHAT and CDR2 is FQNNGV. V lost 5 bases to trimming and J lost 8 bases; unmatched junction nucleotides: 5.

The chain couples TRBV10-3 to TRBJ2-3; TRBD1 agrees at 10 bases. Germline CDR1 ENHRY, CDR2 SYGVKD. After removal of 7 bases from V and 4 bases from J, the junction contained 5 bases not matched to a gene. This CDR3 region has 14 residues. The CDR3 DNA reads TGTGCCATCACAGCCGGGACAGGGGCAGATACGCAGTATTTT. Amino acid sequence: CAITAGTGADTQYF.

This chain uses TRBV6-6 with TRBJ1-1; TRBD1 aligns across 9 bases. V shed 5 bases, J shed 3 bases, and the junction held 7 bases outside the gene matches. Per germline, CDR1 MNHNY and CDR2 SVGAGI (reference sequence). There are 15 residues in the CDR3. Here the CDR3 DNA reads TGTGCCAGCAGTGACAAGACAGGGGGGTACACTGAAGCTTTCTTT. It translates to CASSDKTGGYTEAFF.

J is TRBJ2-2 and V is TRBV7-3, with D tentatively TRBD1 (6 bases). The germline V gene encodes CDR1 SGHTA and CDR2 FQGTGA. V was cut by 5 bases and J by 5 bases, with 15 bases left in between. The length of the CDR3 is 15 residues. This chain's CDR3 is CASSPTGTETGELFF. In DNA form, the CDR3 reads TGTGCCAGCAGCCCAACAGGGACGGAGACCGGGGAGCTGTTTTTT.

The chain joins TRBV28 to TRBJ2-3, with 9 bases aligning to TRBD2. With 2 bases clipped from V and 7 bases from J, the junction kept 13 bases outside the gene matches. CDR1 and CDR2 (germline): MDHEN, SYDVKM. This CDR3 is 17 amino acids long. The CDR3 DNA reads TGTGCCAGCAGTTTACCTTCTATAGCGGGGGACCGAAATACGCAGTATTTT. Its protein product is CASSLPSIAGDRNTQYF.

The rearrangement uses TRBV11-2 and TRBJ2-7; D is undetermined. Germline CDR1 and CDR2: SGHAT and FQNNGV. The CDR3 covers 13 residues. With 5 bases removed from V and 4 bases from J, the gap between germline ends came to 12 bases. The CDR3 DNA reads TGTGCCAGCAGCCTCATGTCACAGTACGAGCAGTACTTC. Translating it yields CASSLMSQYEQYF.

J is TRBJ1-1 and V is TRBV18, with a possible D match to TRBD1 (6 bases). Trimming took 4 bases from V and 6 from J, leaving 9 bases between them. CDR3 size: 12 residues. Germline V gene data show CDR1 as KGHSH and CDR2 as LQKENI. DNA of the CDR3: TGTGCCAGCTCACGGGACATTTCTGAAGCTTTCTTT. It encodes CASSRDISEAFF.

V and J are TRBV4-1 and TRBJ2-3; D possibly corresponds to TRBD2 (5 bases). V was cut by 4 bases and J by 2 bases, with 10 bases left in between. This CDR3 region has 14 residues. Germline V gives CDR1 MGHRA, CDR2 YSYEKL. DNA for the CDR3: TGCGCCAGCAGCCCCAGCGGATACACAGATACGCAGTATTTT. This encodes CASSPSGYTDTQYF.

This chain joins TRBV30 and TRBJ1-4; D call uncertain. V was trimmed by 4 bases and J by 4 bases, leaving 13 bases between them. The CDR3 has 14 residues. Per germline, CDR1 GTSNPN and CDR2 SVGIG (reference sequence). This chain's CDR3 is CAWIPGGFNEKLFF. As DNA, the CDR3 is TGTGCCTGGATCCCGGGCGGGTTTAATGAAAAACTGTTTTTT.

The chain combines TRBV2 with TRBJ2-1; TRBD1 might be the D (7 bases). The CDR3 extends over 17 amino acids. The V end lost 7 bases, the J end lost 4 bases, and 23 bases lay between the germline ends. Germline V lookup: CDR1 SNHLY, CDR2 FYNNEI. Here the CDR3 DNA reads TGTGCCAGCACCCTGAATCCAAGGGGGGACAGATACAATGAGCAGTTCTTC. Its translation is CASTLNPRGDRYNEQFF.

The rearrangement links TRBV30 to TRBJ1-6, with D possibly TRBD1 on 6 matching bases. Per germline, CDR1 GTSNPN and CDR2 SVGIG (reference sequence). The CDR3 is made up of 13 amino acids. The V gene lost 4 bases and the J gene lost 7 bases, with 11 bases spanning the gap. The chain's CDR3 is CAWNPTGNSPLHF. In DNA, the CDR3 is TGTGCCTGGAACCCGACAGGCAATTCACCCCTCCACTTT.

The J gene is TRBJ2-1, the V gene TRBV5-6, with D perhaps matching TRBD2 (6 bases). Germline loops: CDR1 SGHDT, CDR2 YYEEEE. This CDR3 has 14 amino acids. V was pared by 5 bases and J by 10 bases, with 19 bases between. The CDR3, as DNA: TGTGCCAGCAGTCAAGGACTAAAATTGGGAGAGCAGTTCTTC. It encodes CASSQGLKLGEQFF.

The chain has TRBV30 and TRBJ2-7; 9 bases line up with TRBD1. The CDR3 is 15 residues long. Germline CDR1 and CDR2: GTSNPN and SVGIG (reference sequence). V lost 3 bases and J lost 4; bases outside the gene matches: 10. This CDR3 reads CAWSLPWGQGYEQYF. CDR3 nucleotides: TGTGCCTGGAGCCTACCATGGGGACAGGGATACGAGCAGTACTTC.

V is TRBV4-1 and J is TRBJ2-2; D possibly corresponds to TRBD1 (5 bases). Trimming took 1 base from V and 6 from J, leaving 12 bases between them. This CDR3 is built from 15 residues. Per germline, CDR1 MGHRA and CDR2 YSYEKL. DNA of the CDR3: TGCGCCAGCAGCCAAGGGCGGAAGGGGCCCGGGGAGCTGTTTTTT. It codes for CASSQGRKGPGELFF.

CDR3 sequence (DNA): TGTGCCAGCAGCCGGGCGGGGAACACCGGGGAGCTGTTTTTT. Its protein product is CASSRAGNTGELFF. The rearrangement links TRBV14 to TRBJ2-2, with D perhaps matching TRBD2 (5 bases). The V gene's germline CDR1 is SGHDN and CDR2 FVKESK. This CDR3 has 14 residues. V lost 4 bases to trimming and J lost 1 base, with 7 bases between them. The whole variable domain, filled in from reference TRBV14 and TRBJ2-2, reads EAGVTQFPSHSVIEKGQTVTLRCDPISGHDNLYWYRRVMGKEIKFLLHFVKESKQDESGMPNNRFLAERTGGTYSTLKVQPAELEDSGVYFCASSRAGNTGELFFGEGSRLTVL.

The chain carries TRBV7-9 and TRBJ1-1, with D hard to call. Trimming left V 6 bases short and J 1 base short, with 3 bases between. The CDR3 has 11 amino acids. Germline V gene data show CDR1 as SEHNR and CDR2 as FQNEAQ (reference sequence). The CDR3, as DNA: TGTGCCAGCAGGAGGAACACTGAAGCTTTCTTT. Translating it yields CASRRNTEAFF.